Detailed here is one T cell receptor beta chain. The antigen is unknown. The sample originates from a study of shared clonotypes between healthy human individuals. Study-wide points: Between a handful of donors, naive CD4 clonotypes were shared at a level of about 5%. Generally, naive subsets (rather than memory subsets) showed larger estimated richness.

Naive CD8 cells were CD45RO-negative, positively selected for CCR7, excluding terminally differentiated effector memory CD45RA+ cells. This CDR3 has 13 residues. Germline CDR1 and CDR2: SGHAT and FQNNGV. With 5 bases removed from V and 6 bases from J, the gap between germline ends came to 14 bases. DNA at 150 to 200 ng, some 31,000 T cell genomes, went into sorted-subset replicate PCRs. Per the authors' pipeline: ImmunoSEQ output lacked quality scores and full-length reads, limiting matched filtering. TCRdb's copy holds only in-frame clones and misses some; the assay was immunoSEQ multiplex PCR. For V, J and clone size, that table is used; D and trimming come from the DNA. The sample includes about 680,000 clones, around 90% of them seen just once.

The rearrangement links TRBV11-2 to TRBJ2-7; D unresolved. The sequence was obtained from a man aged 25 to 40 in good health. Sequencing was performed on naive CD8+ T cells sorted from blood. CDR3 DNA: TGTGCCAGCAGCCAAAATCTTCTTCCCGAGCAGTACTTC. Residues: CASSQNLLPEQYF.